Listed here are 6 T cell receptor beta chains from one sample, sequenced in a study of early T cells in non-severe SARS-CoV-2 infection. TCRdb called the 5' RACE reads again in MiXCR, with one record for every CDR3 protein. Found here are 65,000 to 90,000 distinct CDR3 sequences, 9% to 15% of them singletons; the top ten hold approximately 7%. The sequenced material came from whole blood. The receptors come from an adult who was a healthcare worker with PCR-confirmed SARS-CoV-2 infection or an uninfected control (not recorded which).

As concerns this clonotype: Possible read error: a much larger clone is one base away. The chain recombines TRBV6-2 or TRBV6-3 with TRBJ2-3, with D possibly TRBD1 on 6 matching bases. The CDR3 covers 13 residues. Germline values: CDR1 MNHEY, CDR2 SVGEGT. The CDR3 is CASSFWPGHPSDF. CDR3 in DNA: TGTGCCAGCAGTTTTTGGCCGGGACACCCGTCGGATTTT.

This clonotype was detected many times. The rearrangement links TRBV4-1 to TRBJ1-5; no clear D gene. The CDR3 is made up of 15 amino acids. Trimming took off 3 bases at V and 0 bases at J, with 9 bases between the two ends. Germline CDR1 reads MGHRA; CDR2 reads YSYEKL. The CDR3 region is CASSQGTDSNQPQHF. CDR3 nucleotides: TGCGCCAGCAGCCAGGGAACAGATAGCAATCAGCCCCAGCATTTT.

This clonotype was picked up a small number of times. V is TRBV7-2 and J is TRBJ1-1; unclear D gene. This CDR3 comprises 15 residues. The V end lost 2 bases, the J end lost 3 bases, and 13 bases lay between the germline ends. Germline CDR1 is SGHTA and CDR2 is FQGNSA. CDR3 bases: TGTGCCAGCAGCTTACATGGTAATATCGACACTGAAGCTTTCTTT. Its protein product is CASSLHGNIDTEAFF.

The chain links TRBV5-4 to TRBJ2-1; TRBD1 agrees at 7 bases. CDR1 is SGHNT and CDR2 is YYREEE in the germline V gene (reference sequence). V lost 0 bases to trimming and J lost 3 bases; unmatched junction nucleotides: 6. There are 16 residues in the CDR3. The CDR3 is CASSLATGANYNEQFF. Here the CDR3 DNA reads TGTGCCAGCAGCTTGGCAACAGGGGCGAACTACAATGAGCAGTTCTTC.

This clonotype was recorded a few times. The chain is built from TRBV14 and TRBJ2-5; no definite D call. The ends were cut back, 5 bases at V and 0 bases at J, with 7 bases in the middle. Looked up from germline, CDR1 is SGHDN and CDR2 is FVKESK. CDR3 length equals 13 residues. The CDR3 DNA follows: TGTGCCAGCAGCTACGAGGACCAAGAGACCCAGTACTTC. It yields the protein CASSYEDQETQYF.

The J gene is TRBJ2-4, the V gene TRBV9; D is possibly TRBD1 or TRBD2 (7 bases each). Germline V gives CDR1 SGDLS, CDR2 YYNGEE. The CDR3 is 13 amino acids. V was pared by 3 bases and J by 12 bases, with 16 bases between. The CDR3 sequence is CASSEGAGGDQYF. The CDR3, as DNA: TGTGCCAGCAGCGAGGGGGCTGGGGGGGATCAGTACTTC.